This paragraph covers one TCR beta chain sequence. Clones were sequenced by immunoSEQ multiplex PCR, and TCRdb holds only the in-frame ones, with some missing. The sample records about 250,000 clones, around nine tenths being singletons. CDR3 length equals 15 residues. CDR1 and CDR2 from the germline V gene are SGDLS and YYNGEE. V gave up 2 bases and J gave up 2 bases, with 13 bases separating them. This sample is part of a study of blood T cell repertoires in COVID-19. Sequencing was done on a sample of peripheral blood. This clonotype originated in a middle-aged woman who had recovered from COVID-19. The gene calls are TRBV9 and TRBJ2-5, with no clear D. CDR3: CASSVDGNTQETQYF. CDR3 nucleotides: TGTGCCAGCAGCGTCGATGGCAACACACAAGAGACCCAGTACTTC.